Following are 9 T cell receptor beta chains from one sample sequenced in a study of blood T cell repertoires in COVID-19. Method: immunoSEQ multiplex PCR; TCRdb's copy keeps in-frame clones and lacks some. The table includes about 210,000 clones, almost 85% detected once. Sequencing was done on a sample of peripheral blood. Receptors were obtained from a woman in her forties with acute or convalescent COVID-19.

This sequence joins TRBV25-1 and TRBJ2-3; D possibly corresponds to TRBD1 (6 bases). Per the germline V gene, CDR1 is MGHDK and CDR2 is SYGVNS. V shed 3 bases and J shed 6 bases, with 16 bases lying between them. The CDR3 has 15 residues. CDR3 nucleotide sequence: TGTGCCAGCAGTGATAACGCAGGGGTAAGGGATACGCAGTATTTT. As protein: CASSDNAGVRDTQYF.

The rearrangement joins TRBV5-6 to TRBJ2-2; TRBD1 aligns across 10 bases. The V segment lost 7 bases and the J segment 3 bases; nucleotides outside the gene matches: 12. The CDR3 totals 17 residues. The germline V gene encodes CDR1 SGHDT and CDR2 YYEEEE. The CDR3 region has the DNA TGTGCCAGCCGAAACCTCGACAGGGGGCTCGACACCGGGGAGCTGTTTTTT. Translation gives CASRNLDRGLDTGELFF.

The rearrangement links TRBV18 to TRBJ1-1; 8 bases line up with TRBD1. Per germline, CDR1 KGHSH and CDR2 LQKENI. Trimming took 1 base from V and 10 from J; bases not matched to a gene: 8. The length of the CDR3 is 14 residues. The CDR3 loop reads CASSPQTGDAPAFF. CDR3 DNA: TGTGCCAGCTCACCACAGACAGGGGACGCCCCAGCTTTCTTT.

The V call is TRBV4-1, the J call TRBJ2-7, with TRBD1 as a possible D gene (5 bases). The germline gives CDR1 MGHRA, CDR2 YSYEKL. The CDR3 spans 14 residues. Trimming pared 5 bases from V and 4 bases from J, leaving 15 bases between. The CDR3 is CASSTIDDSYEQYF. The CDR3 bases are TGCGCCAGCAGCACTATCGACGACAGTTACGAGCAGTACTTC.

In its sample, this clone was seen a few times. The chain couples TRBV2 to TRBJ2-3; no clear D gene. The V and J ends lost 6 bases and 6 bases respectively, with 10 bases between them. Germline lookup yields CDR1 SNHLY and CDR2 FYNNEI. CDR3 length: 12 residues. CDR3 sequence: CASRQFGDTQYF. The CDR3 region has the DNA TGTGCCAGCAGGCAATTCGGGGATACGCAGTATTTT.

The chain carries TRBV9 and TRBJ2-5, with 7 bases matching TRBD1. In germline, CDR1 is SGDLS, CDR2 YYNGEE. Trimming took 4 bases from V and 2 from J; bases not matched to a gene: 5. This CDR3 comprises 14 residues. The CDR3 here is CASSPPGQQETQYF. The DNA for the CDR3 is TGTGCCAGCAGCCCTCCGGGACAGCAAGAGACCCAGTACTTC.

The J gene is TRBJ1-2, the V gene TRBV4-1; D call uncertain. The germline V and J ends were trimmed by 1 base and 2 bases, with 8 bases remaining between them. The CDR3 is 14 residues long. Germline CDR1 is MGHRA and CDR2 is YSYEKL. The CDR3 loop reads CASSQASGNYGYTF. In nucleotides, the CDR3 is TGCGCCAGCAGCCAAGCTTCCGGGAACTATGGCTACACCTTC.

The rearrangement links TRBV6-5 to TRBJ2-7; possibly TRBD1 for D (5 bases). V lost 5 bases and J lost 3, with 14 bases in between. The germline gives CDR1 MNHEY, CDR2 SVGAGI. The CDR3 length is 14 residues. The chain's CDR3 is CASSRAQGFYEQYF. DNA for the CDR3: TGTGCCAGCAGTAGGGCCCAGGGTTTCTACGAGCAGTACTTC.

This chain joins TRBV7-2 and TRBJ1-4; 8 bases align to TRBD1. The CDR3 loop spans 14 amino acids. Germline values: CDR1 SGHTA, CDR2 FQGNSA. V gave up 3 bases and J gave up 6 bases; unmatched junction bases: 3. In DNA form, the CDR3 reads TGTGCCAGCAGCTTGGCAGGGGGCTATGAAAAACTGTTTTTT. Amino acid sequence: CASSLAGGYEKLFF.